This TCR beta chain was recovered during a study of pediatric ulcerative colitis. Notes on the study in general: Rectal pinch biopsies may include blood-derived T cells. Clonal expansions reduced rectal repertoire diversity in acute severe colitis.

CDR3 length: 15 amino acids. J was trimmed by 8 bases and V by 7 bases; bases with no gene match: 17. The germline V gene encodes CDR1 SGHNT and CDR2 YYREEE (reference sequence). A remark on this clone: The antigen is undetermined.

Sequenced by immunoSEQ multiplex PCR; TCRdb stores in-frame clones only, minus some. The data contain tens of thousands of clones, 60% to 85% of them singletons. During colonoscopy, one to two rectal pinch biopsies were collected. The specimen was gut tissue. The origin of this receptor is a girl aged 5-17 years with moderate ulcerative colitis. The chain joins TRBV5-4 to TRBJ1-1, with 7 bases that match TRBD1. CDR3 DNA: TGTGCCAGCCAAGCAGGACTAGGAGCGGGACAGGAAGCTTTCTTT. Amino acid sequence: CASQAGLGAGQEAFF.